The 2 T cell receptor beta chains below all came from one sample that was sequenced in a study of cytomegalovirus exposure and HLA in healthy donors (dated by TCRdb to about 2017). Libraries were built with the immunoSEQ multiplex PCR assay. For the multiplex PCR, a mixture combining 60 forward primers for TCR Vbeta segments and 13 reverse primers for TCR Jbeta segments was used. In TCRdb, the immuneACCESS table is reduced to in-frame sequences with V and J assigned. These tables do not hold every clone; where another copy was compared, an unresolved V gene accounts for under half, and the others remain unexplained. The sample contains 75,000 to 100,000 clones, roughly four fifths of them found a single time. The top ten constitute 0.57% of the sample. Sample: PBMCs. The receptors were gathered from a man aged 25-45 years in good health and CMV-seronegative.

There are a few counts of this clone. This chain connects TRBV5-1 to TRBJ2-2; D ambiguous. The germline CDR1 and CDR2 sequences are SGHRS and YFSETQ. This CDR3 comprises 12 residues. Trimming removed 6 bases from V and 6 bases from J, with 9 bases in between. The CDR3 DNA reads TGCGCCAGCACTCCAGGCGCCGGGGAGCTGTTTTTT. Its translation: CASTPGAGELFF. Using reference TRBV5-1 and TRBJ2-2 for the parts outside the CDR3, the full variable domain is KAGVTQTPRYLIKTRGQQVTLSCSPISGHRSVSWYQQTPGQGLQFLFEYFSETQRNKGNFPGRFSGRQFSNSRSEMNVSTLELGDSALYLCASTPGAGELFFGEGSRLTVL.

The chain employs TRBV2 and TRBJ1-1, with 7 bases lining up with TRBD1. The CDR3 has 12 residues. The trim removed 3 bases at V and 8 bases at J, leaving 3 bases unmatched. In germline, CDR1 is SNHLY, CDR2 FYNNEI. The DNA for the CDR3 is TGTGCCAGCAGTGATACAGGGGTAGAAGCTTTCTTT. This sequence encodes CASSDTGVEAFF.